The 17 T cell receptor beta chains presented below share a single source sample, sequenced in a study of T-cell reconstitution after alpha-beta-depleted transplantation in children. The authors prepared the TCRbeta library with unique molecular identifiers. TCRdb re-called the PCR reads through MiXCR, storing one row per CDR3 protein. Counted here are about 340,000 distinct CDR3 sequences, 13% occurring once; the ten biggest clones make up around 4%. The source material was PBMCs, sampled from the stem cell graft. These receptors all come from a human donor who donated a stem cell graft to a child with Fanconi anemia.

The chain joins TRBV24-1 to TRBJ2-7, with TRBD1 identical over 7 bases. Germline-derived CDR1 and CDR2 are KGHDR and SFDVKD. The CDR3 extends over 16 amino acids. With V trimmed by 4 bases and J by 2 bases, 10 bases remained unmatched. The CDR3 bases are TGTGCCACCAGTGACGAGGACACAGGGGAGCCCTACGAGCAGTACGTC. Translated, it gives CATSDEDTGEPYEQYV.

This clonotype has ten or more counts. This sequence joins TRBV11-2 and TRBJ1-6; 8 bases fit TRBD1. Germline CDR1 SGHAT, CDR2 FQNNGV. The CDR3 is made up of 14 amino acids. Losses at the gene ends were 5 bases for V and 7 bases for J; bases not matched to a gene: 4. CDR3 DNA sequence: TGTGCCAGCAGCGCGACAGGGGAGAATTCACCCCTCCACTTT. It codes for CASSATGENSPLHF.

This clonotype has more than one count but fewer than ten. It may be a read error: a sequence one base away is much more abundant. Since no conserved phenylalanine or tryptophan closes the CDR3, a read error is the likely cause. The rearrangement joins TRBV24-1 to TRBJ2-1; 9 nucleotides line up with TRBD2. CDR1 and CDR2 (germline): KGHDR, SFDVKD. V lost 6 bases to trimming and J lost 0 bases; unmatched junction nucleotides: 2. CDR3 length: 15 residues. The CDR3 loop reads CATSSTSGSYNEQFY. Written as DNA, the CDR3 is TGTGCCACCAGTTCGACTAGCGGCTCCTACAATGAGCAGTTCTAC.

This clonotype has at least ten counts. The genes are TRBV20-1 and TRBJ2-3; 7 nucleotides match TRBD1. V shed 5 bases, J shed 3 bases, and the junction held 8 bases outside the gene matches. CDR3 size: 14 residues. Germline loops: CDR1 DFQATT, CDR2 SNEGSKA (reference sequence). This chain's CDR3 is CSAEPIRGTDTQYF. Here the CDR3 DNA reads TGCAGTGCTGAGCCAATCAGGGGGACAGATACGCAGTATTTT.

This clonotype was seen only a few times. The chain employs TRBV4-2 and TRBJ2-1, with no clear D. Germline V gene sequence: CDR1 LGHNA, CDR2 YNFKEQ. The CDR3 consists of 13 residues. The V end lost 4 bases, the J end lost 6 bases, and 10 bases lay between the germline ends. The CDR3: CASSLHSSNEQFF. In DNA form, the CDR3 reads TGTGCCAGCAGCCTGCACAGCAGCAATGAGCAGTTCTTC.

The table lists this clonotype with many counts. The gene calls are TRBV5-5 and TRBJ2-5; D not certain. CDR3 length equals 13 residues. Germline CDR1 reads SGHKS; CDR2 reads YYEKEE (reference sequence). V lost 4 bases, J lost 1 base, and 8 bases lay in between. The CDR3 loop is CASSQVFQETQYF. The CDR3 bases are TGTGCCAGCAGCCAGGTATTCCAAGAGACCCAGTACTTC. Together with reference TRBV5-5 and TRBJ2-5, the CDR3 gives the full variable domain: DAGVTQSPTHLIKTRGQQVTLRCSPISGHKSVSWYQQVLGQGPQFIFQYYEKEERGRGNFPDRFSARQFPNYSSELNVNALLLGDSALYLCASSQVFQETQYFGPGTRLLVL.

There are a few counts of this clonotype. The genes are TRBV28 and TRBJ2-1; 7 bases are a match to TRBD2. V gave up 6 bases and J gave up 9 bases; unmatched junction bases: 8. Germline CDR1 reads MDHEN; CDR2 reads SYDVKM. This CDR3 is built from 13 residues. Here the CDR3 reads CASRTWEGTEQFF. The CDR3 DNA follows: TGTGCCAGCAGGACTTGGGAGGGCACTGAGCAGTTCTTC.

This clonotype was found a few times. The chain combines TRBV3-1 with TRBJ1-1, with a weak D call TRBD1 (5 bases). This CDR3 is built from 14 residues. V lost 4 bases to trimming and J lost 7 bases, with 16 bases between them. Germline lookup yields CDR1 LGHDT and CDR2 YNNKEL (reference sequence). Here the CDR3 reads CASSPLGGVDEAFF. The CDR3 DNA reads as TGTGCCAGCAGCCCCTTGGGGGGTGTGGATGAAGCTTTCTTT.

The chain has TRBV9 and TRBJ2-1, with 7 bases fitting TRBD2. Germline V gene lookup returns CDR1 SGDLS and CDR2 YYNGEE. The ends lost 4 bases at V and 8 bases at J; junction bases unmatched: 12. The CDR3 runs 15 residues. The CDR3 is CASSFGRGISDEQFF. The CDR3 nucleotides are TGTGCCAGCAGCTTTGGGAGGGGAATCAGCGATGAGCAGTTCTTC.

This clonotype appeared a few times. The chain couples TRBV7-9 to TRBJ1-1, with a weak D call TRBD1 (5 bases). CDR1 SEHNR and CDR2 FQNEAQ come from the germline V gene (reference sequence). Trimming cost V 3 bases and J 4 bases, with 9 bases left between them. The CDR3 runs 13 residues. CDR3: CASSFGGSTEAFF. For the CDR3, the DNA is TGTGCCAGCAGCTTCGGGGGGAGCACTGAAGCTTTCTTT.

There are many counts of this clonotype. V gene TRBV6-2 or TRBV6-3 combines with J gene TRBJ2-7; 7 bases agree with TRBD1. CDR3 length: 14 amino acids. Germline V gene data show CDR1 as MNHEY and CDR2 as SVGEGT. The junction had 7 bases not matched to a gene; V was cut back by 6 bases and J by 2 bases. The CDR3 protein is CASSPTGMAYEQYF. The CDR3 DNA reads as TGTGCCAGCAGCCCGACAGGGATGGCCTACGAGCAGTACTTC.

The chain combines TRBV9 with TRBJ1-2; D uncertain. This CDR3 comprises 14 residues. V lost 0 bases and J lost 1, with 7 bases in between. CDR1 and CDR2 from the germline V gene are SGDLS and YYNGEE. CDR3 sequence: CASSVGYSNYGYTF. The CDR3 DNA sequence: TGTGCCAGCAGCGTAGGTTACAGTAACTATGGCTACACCTTC.

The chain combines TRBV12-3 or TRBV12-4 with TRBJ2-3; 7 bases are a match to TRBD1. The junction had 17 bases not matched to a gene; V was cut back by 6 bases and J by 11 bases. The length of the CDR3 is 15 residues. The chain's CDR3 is CASSQLDRLGLEQYF. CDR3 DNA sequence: TGTGCCAGCAGCCAACTGGACAGGTTGGGTTTGGAGCAGTATTTT.

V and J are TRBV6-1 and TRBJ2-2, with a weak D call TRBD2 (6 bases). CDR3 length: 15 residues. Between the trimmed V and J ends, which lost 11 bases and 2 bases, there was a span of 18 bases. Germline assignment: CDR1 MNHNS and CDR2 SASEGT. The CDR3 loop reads CASRGEEQNTGELFF. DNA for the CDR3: TGTGCCTCTCGAGGGGAGGAGCAAAACACCGGGGAGCTGTTTTTT.

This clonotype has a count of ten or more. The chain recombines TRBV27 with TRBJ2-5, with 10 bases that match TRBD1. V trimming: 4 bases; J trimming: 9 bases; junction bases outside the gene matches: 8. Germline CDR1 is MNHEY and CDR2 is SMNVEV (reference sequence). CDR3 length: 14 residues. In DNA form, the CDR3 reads TGTGCCAGCAGTTCCCTCGGGACAGGGGAGTCCCAGTACTTC. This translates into CASSSLGTGESQYF.

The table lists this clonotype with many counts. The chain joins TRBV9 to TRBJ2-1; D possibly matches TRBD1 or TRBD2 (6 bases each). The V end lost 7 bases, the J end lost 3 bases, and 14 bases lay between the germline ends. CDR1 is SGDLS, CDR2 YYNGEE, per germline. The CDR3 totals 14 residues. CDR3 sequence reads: CASSRGGNYNEQFF. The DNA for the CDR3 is TGTGCCAGCTCCCGAGGGGGGAACTACAATGAGCAGTTCTTC.

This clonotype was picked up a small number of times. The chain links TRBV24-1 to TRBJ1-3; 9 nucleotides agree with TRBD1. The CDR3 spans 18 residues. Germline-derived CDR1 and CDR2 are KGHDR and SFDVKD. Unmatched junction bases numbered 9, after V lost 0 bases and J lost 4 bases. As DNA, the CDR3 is TGTGCCACCAGTGATTTGCGGGACAGGGCCGTGTCCGGAAACACCATATATTTT. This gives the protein CATSDLRDRAVSGNTIYF.